This is a list of T cell receptor beta chains from one sample in a study of blood T cell repertoires in COVID-19. Only in-frame clones appear in the TCRdb table, and some are missing; sequencing was by immunoSEQ multiplex PCR. The sample has approximately 90,000 clones; roughly 80% are singletons. Sequencing input: peripheral blood. The receptor source for this set is a man at least 80 years old with active or convalescent COVID-19. CDR3s include the opening cysteine and the closing phenylalanine or tryptophan. D genes are given only for firm matches. Not all rows give a size; the values are once, few, many and, for expanded clones, a class.

TRBJ2-7	NA	TRBV19	NA	TGTGCCAGTAGTATAGCGGGACTTCCCTACGAGCAGTACTTC	CASSIAGLPYEQYF
TRBJ2-1	NA	TRBV3-1/TRBV3-2	TRBD2	TGTGCCAGCAGCCAAGTGGGAGCTAGCGGGGGTTCCTACAATGAGCAGTTCTTC	CASSQVGASGGSYNEQFF
TRBJ2-5	NA	TRBV3-1/TRBV3-2	TRBD2	TGTGCCAGCAGCCAAGGACCCCTAGCGGGGGCCCTGTACCAAGAGACCCAGTACTTC	CASSQGPLAGALYQETQYF
TRBJ2-2	NA	TRBV15	TRBD1	TGTGCCACCAGCAGAGGACAGGGGCGCGCCGGGGAGCTGTTTTTT	CATSRGQGRAGELFF
TRBJ1-2	few	TRBV7-8	NA	TGTGCCAGCAGCTTAGTACTTAGGGGGGGCGCGAATGGCTACACCTTC	CASSLVLRGGANGYTF
TRBJ2-7	NA	TRBV5-1	NA	TGCGCCAGCAGCTTGGCCGGTGAGAGGGGGAGCTACGAGCAGTACTTC	CASSLAGERGSYEQYF
TRBJ1-5	NA	TRBV2	NA	TGTGCCAGCAGTTTGTCCAGGGGAGAGGGTCAGCCCCAGCATTTT	CASSLSRGEGQPQHF
TRBJ2-3	NA	TRBV9	NA	TGTGCCAGCAGCTATGGACTTCGATGGGATACGCAGTATTTT	CASSYGLRWDTQYF
TRBJ2-5	few	TRBV2	TRBD1	TGTGCCAGCAGTGAGACAGGGCCGGGGTCTGGGACCCAGTACTTC	CASSETGPGSGTQYF
TRBJ1-3	NA	TRBV7-2	TRBD1	TGTGCCAGCAGCCGTGACAGGGACTCTGGAAACACCATATATTTT	CASSRDRDSGNTIYF
TRBJ2-6	NA	TRBV5-1	NA	TGCGCCAGCAGCTTGGCCGGTGGAGTCTCTGGGGCCAACGTCCTGACTTTC	CASSLAGGVSGANVLTF
TRBJ1-6	NA	TRBV19	NA	TGTGCCAGTAGTCCCCGCGGGGGGGTGGATTCACCCCTCCACTTT	CASSPRGGVDSPLHF
TRBJ1-1	NA	TRBV7-2	NA	TGTGCCAGCAGATTACCAATACAGGGAACTGAAGCTTTCTTT	CASRLPIQGTEAFF
TRBJ1-2	NA	TRBV3-1/TRBV3-2	NA	TGTGCCAGCAGCCAAGAGGGGAGTTATGGCTACACCTTC	CASSQEGSYGYTF
TRBJ2-7	NA	TRBV6-6	TRBD1	TGTGCCAGCAGGACAGGGCCCGGGGTCTACGAGCAGTACTTC	CASRTGPGVYEQYF
TRBJ2-7	NA	TRBV28	NA	TGTGCCAGCAGTTCAACTACCCCGCGACCCTACGAGCAGTACTTC	CASSSTTPRPYEQYF
TRBJ2-1	NA	TRBV11-3	NA	TGTGCCAGCAGCTTAGGGCAGGGGTTTAATGAGCAGTTCTTC	CASSLGQGFNEQFF
TRBJ1-4	NA	TRBV12-3/TRBV12-4	TRBD1	TGTGCCAGCAGAAACAGGGGGTATGAAAAACTGTTTTTT	CASRNRGYEKLFF
TRBJ1-2	NA	TRBV5-1	TRBD1	TGCGCCAGCAGCTTGGCCGGCCAGGGGGGTGGCTACACCTTC	CASSLAGQGGGYTF
TRBJ1-4	NA	TRBV3-1/TRBV3-2	NA	TGTGCCAGCAGCCAAGACAGGGATATCTATGAAAAACTGTTTTTT	CASSQDRDIYEKLFF
TRBJ2-1	NA	TRBV24-1	NA	TGTGCCACCAGTGACCGGTCGGCGGCGGGCAGGTACAATGAGCAGTTCTTC	CATSDRSAAGRYNEQFF
TRBJ1-3	NA	TRBV19	NA	TGTGCCAGTAGTATAGGGGGCAGCGGAAACACCATATATTTT	CASSIGGSGNTIYF
TRBJ1-1	NA	TRBV7-9	NA	TGTGCCAGCAGCTCACGTAGGAACACTGAAGCTTTCTTT	CASSSRRNTEAFF
TRBJ2-3	NA	TRBV7-3	NA	TGTGCCAGCAGCAACAAACCGGGCAGGGCCACAGATACGCAGTATTTT	CASSNKPGRATDTQYF
TRBJ1-5	few	TRBV6-5	NA	TGTGCCAGCAGTTTAGGGAGGGGTCAGCCCCAGCATTTT	CASSLGRGQPQHF
TRBJ2-7	NA	TRBV5-1	TRBD2	TGCGCCAGCAGCCGCGGGACTAGCGGGGGGGCCAGGTCCTACGAGCAGTACTTC	CASSRGTSGGARSYEQYF
TRBJ1-5	NA	TRBV6-5	TRBD1	TGTGCCAGCACCTTGGACAGGTTGAACAATCAGCCCCAGCATTTT	CASTLDRLNNQPQHF
TRBJ1-1	NA	TRBV5-4	NA	TGTGCCAGCAGCGCAACACGTACCACTGAAGCTTTCTTT	CASSATRTTEAFF
TRBJ1-1	NA	TRBV18	NA	TGTGCCAGCTCAGAGTGGGGCGCGGACACTGAAGCTTTCTTT	CASSEWGADTEAFF
TRBJ1-5	NA	TRBV11-2	TRBD1	TGTGCCAGCAGCCGGAAAACTACAGGGGGGGAGAATCAGCCCCAGCATTTT	CASSRKTTGGENQPQHF
TRBJ2-6	NA	TRBV5-1	NA	TGCGCCAGCAGCGCGGGTGGCGCTGGGGCCAACGTCCTGACTTTC	CASSAGGAGANVLTF
TRBJ2-5	NA	TRBV10-3	NA	TGTGCCATCAGTGAGTTGGGCAGAGAGACCCAGTACTTC	CAISELGRETQYF